This T cell receptor (beta chain) was sequenced for a study of cytomegalovirus exposure and HLA in healthy donors. The study's findings and limits: In a later analysis, TCR beta V- and J-gene trimming was associated with a missense DCLRE1C variant.

Per germline, CDR1 MDHEN and CDR2 SYDVKM. The CDR3 runs 13 residues. The ends lost 6 bases at V and 6 bases at J; junction bases unmatched: 4. Comments on this clone: Its antigen is currently unknown.

PCR was performed using 60 Vbeta and 13 Jbeta primers. The protocol was immunoSEQ multiplex PCR, while the TCRdb copy is restricted to in-frame clones and leaves out a portion. The sample has under 200,000 clones; 65% to 70% are singletons. The sequencing sample was made of PBMCs. This chain links TRBV28 with TRBJ1-2; TRBD1 agrees at 10 bases. The sequence came from a woman aged 18-29 years in good health and CMV-seropositive. The CDR3, as DNA: TGTGCCAGCAGCACCGGGACAGGGGATGGCTACACCTTC. Translating it yields CASSTGTGDGYTF.